The clone carrying this T cell receptor beta chain was found a few times. Its specificity is unknown. Other DNA sequences in the sample encode the same CDR3. This entry belongs to a study of PD-1 blockade in classical Hodgkin lymphoma. All the patients suffered relapse after autologous stem cell transplantation, and brentuximab vedotin exposure differed. Findings and limits, study-wide: Those achieving complete response showed baseline diversity like newly diagnosed patients. At baseline, newly diagnosed patients reportedly showed less TCR diversity than healthy donors. Patients starting nivolumab under 1 year after ASCT were excluded.

V dropped 1 base and J dropped 0 bases, with 8 bases sitting between them. The CDR3 is 15 residues long. CDR1 SEHNR and CDR2 FQNEAQ come from the germline V gene (reference sequence). Sequencing was performed with immunoSEQ multiplex PCR; in TCRdb, only in-frame clones are kept and a portion is missing. The data hold about 18,000 clones, with 70% to 90% observed a single time. This receptor was obtained from a human donor with classical Hodgkin lymphoma. The chain uses TRBV7-9 and TRBJ2-3, with D perhaps being TRBD1 or TRBD2 (6 bases each). Source: peripheral blood mononuclear cells (PBMCs), taken before the second cycle of nivolumab. The CDR3 sequence: CASSLEGGSTDTQYF. DNA for the CDR3: TGTGCCAGCAGCTTAGAGGGGGGAAGCACAGATACGCAGTATTTT.